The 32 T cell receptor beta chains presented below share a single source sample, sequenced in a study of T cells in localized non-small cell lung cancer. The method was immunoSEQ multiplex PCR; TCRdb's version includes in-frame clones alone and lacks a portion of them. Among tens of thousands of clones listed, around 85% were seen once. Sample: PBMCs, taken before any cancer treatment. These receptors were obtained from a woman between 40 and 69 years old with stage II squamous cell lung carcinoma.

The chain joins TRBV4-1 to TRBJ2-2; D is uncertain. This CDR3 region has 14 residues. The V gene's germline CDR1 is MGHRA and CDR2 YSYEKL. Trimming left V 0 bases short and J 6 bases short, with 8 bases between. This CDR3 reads CASSQDQRAGELFF. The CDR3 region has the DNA TGCGCCAGCAGCCAAGATCAACGGGCCGGGGAGCTGTTTTTT.

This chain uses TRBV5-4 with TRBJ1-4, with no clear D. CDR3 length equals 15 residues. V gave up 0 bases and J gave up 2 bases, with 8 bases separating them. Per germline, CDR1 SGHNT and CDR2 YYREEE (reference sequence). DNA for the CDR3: TGTGCCAGCAGCTTGGGAGGATCCACTAATGAAAAACTGTTTTTT. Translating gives CASSLGGSTNEKLFF.

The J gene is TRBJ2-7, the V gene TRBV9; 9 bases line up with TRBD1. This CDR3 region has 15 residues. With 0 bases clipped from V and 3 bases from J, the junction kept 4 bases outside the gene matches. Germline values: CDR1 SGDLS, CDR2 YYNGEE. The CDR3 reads CASSVGQGVSYEQYF. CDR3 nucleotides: TGTGCCAGCAGCGTAGGACAGGGGGTCAGCTACGAGCAGTACTTC.

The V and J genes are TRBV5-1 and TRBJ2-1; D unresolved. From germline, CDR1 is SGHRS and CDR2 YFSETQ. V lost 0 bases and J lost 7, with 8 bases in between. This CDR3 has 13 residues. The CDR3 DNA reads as TGCGCCAGCAGCTTGGCAACAGCTAATGAGCAGTTCTTC. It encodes CASSLATANEQFF.

The DNA for the CDR3 is TGCGCCAGCAGCCGGGACCCCCTTCGGGAGCAGTACTTC. Translating gives CASSRDPLREQYF. The chain couples TRBV5-1 to TRBJ2-7; the D gene could be TRBD1 or TRBD2 (5 bases each). Germline values: CDR1 SGHRS, CDR2 YFSETQ. Trimming left V 4 bases short and J 7 bases short, with 15 bases between. The CDR3 has 13 residues.

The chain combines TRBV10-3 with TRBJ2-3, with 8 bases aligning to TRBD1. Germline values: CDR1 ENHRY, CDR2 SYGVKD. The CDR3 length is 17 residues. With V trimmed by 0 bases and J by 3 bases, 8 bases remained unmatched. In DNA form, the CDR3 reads TGTGCCATCAGTGAGTCCCAAGGGACAGGTAGGACAGATACGCAGTATTTT. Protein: CAISESQGTGRTDTQYF.

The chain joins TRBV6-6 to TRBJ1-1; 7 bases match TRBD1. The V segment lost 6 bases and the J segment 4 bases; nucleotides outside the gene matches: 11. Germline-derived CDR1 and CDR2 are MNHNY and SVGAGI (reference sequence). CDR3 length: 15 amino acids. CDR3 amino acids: CASRGLLQGFTEAFF. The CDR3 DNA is TGTGCCAGCAGGGGTCTGTTACAGGGGTTCACTGAAGCTTTCTTT.

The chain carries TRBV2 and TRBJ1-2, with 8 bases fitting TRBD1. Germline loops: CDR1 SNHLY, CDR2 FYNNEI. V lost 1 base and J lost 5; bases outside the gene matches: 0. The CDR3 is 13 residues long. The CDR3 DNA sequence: TGTGCCAGCAGTGAAGGACAGGGGTATGGCTACACCTTC. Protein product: CASSEGQGYGYTF.

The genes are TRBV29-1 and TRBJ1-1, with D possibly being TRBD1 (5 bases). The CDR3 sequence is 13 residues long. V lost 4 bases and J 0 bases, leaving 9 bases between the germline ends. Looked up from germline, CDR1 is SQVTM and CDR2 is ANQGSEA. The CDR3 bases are TGCAGCGTTGGGGGACTGATGAACACTGAAGCTTTCTTT. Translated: CSVGGLMNTEAFF.

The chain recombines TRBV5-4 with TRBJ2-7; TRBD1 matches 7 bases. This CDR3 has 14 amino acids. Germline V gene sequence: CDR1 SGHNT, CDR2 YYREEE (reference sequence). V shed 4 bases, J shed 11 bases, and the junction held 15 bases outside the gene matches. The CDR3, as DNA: TGTGCCAGCAGCCATAGTCGGACAGGAAATGGCGAGTACTTC. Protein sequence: CASSHSRTGNGEYF.

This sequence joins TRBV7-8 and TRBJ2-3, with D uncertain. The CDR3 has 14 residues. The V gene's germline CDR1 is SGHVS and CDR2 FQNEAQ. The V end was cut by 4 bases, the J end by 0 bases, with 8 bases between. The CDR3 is CASSSQLSTDTQYF. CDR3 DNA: TGTGCCAGCAGCTCCCAACTAAGCACAGATACGCAGTATTTT.

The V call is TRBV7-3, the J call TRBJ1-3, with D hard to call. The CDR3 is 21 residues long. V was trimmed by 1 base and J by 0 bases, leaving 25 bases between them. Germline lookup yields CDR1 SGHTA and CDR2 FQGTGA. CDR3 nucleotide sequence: TGTGCCAGCAGCTTAAAGTCCCAATTGGGCCCCATCGGGGACTCTGGAAACACCATATATTTT. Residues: CASSLKSQLGPIGDSGNTIYF.

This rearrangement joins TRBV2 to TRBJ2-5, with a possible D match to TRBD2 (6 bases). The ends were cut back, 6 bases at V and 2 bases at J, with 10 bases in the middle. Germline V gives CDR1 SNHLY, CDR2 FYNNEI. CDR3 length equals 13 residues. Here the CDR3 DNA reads TGTGCCAGCAGCCGGGACTTACAAGAGACCCAGTACTTC. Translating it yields CASSRDLQETQYF.

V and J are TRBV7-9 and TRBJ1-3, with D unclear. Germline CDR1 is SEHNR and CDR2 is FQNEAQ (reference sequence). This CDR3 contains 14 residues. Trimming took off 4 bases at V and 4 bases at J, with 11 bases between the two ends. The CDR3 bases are TGTGCCAGCAGCTCCCATTCAGCGGGAAACACCATATATTTT. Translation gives CASSSHSAGNTIYF.

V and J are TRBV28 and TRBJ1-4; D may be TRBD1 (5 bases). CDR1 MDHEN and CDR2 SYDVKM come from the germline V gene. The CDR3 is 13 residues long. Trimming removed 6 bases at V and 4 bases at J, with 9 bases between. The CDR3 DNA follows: TGTGCCAGCAGAAGACAGCGTAATGAAAAACTGTTTTTT. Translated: CASRRQRNEKLFF.

CDR3 nucleotides: TGTGCCAGCAGCGAGTCCTACAATGAGCAGTTCTTC. Residues: CASSESYNEQFF. The chain couples TRBV9 to TRBJ2-1; the D is unclear. CDR3 size: 12 residues. V lost 3 bases and J lost 1, with 2 bases in between. Germline assignment: CDR1 SGDLS and CDR2 YYNGEE. Combining the CDR3 with reference TRBV9 and TRBJ2-1 gives the whole variable domain DSGVTQTPKHLITATGQRVTLRCSPRSGDLSVYWYQQSLDQGLQFLIQYYNGEERAKGNILERFSAQQFPDLHSELNLSSLELGDSALYFCASSESYNEQFFGPGTRLTVL.

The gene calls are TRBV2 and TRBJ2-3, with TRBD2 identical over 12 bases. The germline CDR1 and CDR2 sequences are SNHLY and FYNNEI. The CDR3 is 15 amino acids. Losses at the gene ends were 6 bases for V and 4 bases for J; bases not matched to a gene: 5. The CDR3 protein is CASRTTSGSADTQYF. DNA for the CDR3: TGTGCCAGCAGGACGACTAGCGGGAGTGCAGATACGCAGTATTTT.

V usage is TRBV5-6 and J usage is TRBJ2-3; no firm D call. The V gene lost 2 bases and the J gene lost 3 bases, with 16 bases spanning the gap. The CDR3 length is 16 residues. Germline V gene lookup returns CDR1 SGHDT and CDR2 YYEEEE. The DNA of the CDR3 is TGTGCCAGCAGCTTTCGCAACGCCCATATGACAGATACGCAGTATTTT. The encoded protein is CASSFRNAHMTDTQYF.

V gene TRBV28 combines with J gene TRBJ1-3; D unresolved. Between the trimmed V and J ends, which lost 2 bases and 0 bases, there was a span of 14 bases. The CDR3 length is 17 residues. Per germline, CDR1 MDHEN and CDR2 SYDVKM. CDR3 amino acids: CASSLSRDRYSGNTIYF. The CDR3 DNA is TGTGCCAGCAGTTTAAGCCGAGATCGATACTCTGGAAACACCATATATTTT.

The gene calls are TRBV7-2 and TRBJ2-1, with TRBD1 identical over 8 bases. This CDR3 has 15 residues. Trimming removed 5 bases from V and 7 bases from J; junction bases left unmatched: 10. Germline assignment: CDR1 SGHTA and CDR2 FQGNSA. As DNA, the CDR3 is TGTGCCAGCAGCCAAGACAGGGGAGGTTGGAATGAGCAGTTCTTC. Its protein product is CASSQDRGGWNEQFF.

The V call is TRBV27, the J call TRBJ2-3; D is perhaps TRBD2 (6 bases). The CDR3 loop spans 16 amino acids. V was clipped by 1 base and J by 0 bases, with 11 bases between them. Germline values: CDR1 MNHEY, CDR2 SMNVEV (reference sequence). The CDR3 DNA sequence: TGTGCCAGCAGTTTATGGCGGGGTACTAGCACAGATACGCAGTATTTT. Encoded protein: CASSLWRGTSTDTQYF.

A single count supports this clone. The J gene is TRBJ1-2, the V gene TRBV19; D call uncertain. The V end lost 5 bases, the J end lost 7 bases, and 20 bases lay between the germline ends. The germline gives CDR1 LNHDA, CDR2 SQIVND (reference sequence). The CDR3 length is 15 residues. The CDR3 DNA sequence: TGTGCCAGTAGTCCCCCAAGAGGAGCAGTAGGTGGCTACACCTTC. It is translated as CASSPPRGAVGGYTF.

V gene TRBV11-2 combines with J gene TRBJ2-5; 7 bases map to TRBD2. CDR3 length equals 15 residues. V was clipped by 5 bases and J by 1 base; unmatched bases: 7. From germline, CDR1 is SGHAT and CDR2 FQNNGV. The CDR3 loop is CASSRVWGGQETQYF. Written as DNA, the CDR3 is TGTGCCAGCAGCCGGGTCTGGGGGGGCCAAGAGACCCAGTACTTC.

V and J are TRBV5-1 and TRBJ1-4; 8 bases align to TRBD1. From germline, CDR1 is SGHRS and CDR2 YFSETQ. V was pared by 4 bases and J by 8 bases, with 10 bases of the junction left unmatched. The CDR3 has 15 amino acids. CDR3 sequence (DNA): TGCGCCAGCAGCCCCGGGACAGGTAGTGGGGAAAAACTGTTTTTT. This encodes CASSPGTGSGEKLFF.

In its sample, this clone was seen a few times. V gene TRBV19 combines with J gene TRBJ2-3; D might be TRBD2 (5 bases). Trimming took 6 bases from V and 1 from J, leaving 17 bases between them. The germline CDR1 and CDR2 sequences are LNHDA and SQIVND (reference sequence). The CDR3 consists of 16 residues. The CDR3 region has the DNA TGTGCCAGTAGCAACCGGGGAGTTTTGGGCACAGATACGCAGTATTTT. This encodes CASSNRGVLGTDTQYF.

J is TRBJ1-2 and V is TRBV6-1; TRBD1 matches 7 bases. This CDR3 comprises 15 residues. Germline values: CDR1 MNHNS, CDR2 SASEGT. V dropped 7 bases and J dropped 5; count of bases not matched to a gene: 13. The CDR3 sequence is CASTLGTEPRYGYTF. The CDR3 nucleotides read TGTGCCAGCACCCTTGGGACAGAACCACGTTATGGCTACACCTTC.

The CDR3 region has the DNA TGCGCCAGCAGCTCGGACGTCCACAACCCCAATGAGCAGTTCTTC. Translated, it gives CASSSDVHNPNEQFF. The chain employs TRBV5-1 and TRBJ2-1; D gene unclear. The germline V gene has CDR1 SGHRS and CDR2 YFSETQ. CDR3 length equals 15 residues. Trimming pared 3 bases from V and 6 bases from J, leaving 16 bases between.

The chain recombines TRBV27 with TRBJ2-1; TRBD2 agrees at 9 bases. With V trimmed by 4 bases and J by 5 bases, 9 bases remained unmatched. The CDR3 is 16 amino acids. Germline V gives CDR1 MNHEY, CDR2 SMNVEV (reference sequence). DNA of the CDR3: TGTGCCAGCAGTTCCCTGGGCGGGAGGGCAAACAATGAGCAGTTCTTC. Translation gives CASSSLGGRANNEQFF.

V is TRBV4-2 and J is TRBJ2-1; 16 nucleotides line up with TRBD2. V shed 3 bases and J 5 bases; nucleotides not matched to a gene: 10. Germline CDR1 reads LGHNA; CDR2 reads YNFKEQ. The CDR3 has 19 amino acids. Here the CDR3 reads CASSHPPGTSGRADNEQFF. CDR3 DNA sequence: TGTGCCAGCAGCCACCCTCCCGGGACTAGCGGGAGGGCCGACAATGAGCAGTTCTTC.

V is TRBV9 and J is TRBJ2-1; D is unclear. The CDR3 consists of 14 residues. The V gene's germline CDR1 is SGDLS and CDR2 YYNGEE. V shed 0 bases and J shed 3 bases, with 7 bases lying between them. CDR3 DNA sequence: TGTGCCAGCAGCGTAGGCGGATACTACAATGAGCAGTTCTTC. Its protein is CASSVGGYYNEQFF.

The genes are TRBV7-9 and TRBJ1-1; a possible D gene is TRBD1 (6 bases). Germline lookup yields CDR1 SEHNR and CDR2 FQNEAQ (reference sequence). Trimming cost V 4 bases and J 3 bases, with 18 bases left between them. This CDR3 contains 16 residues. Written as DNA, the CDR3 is TGTGCCAGCAGCTCCAACAGGGATCCCGTGGACACTGAAGCTTTCTTT. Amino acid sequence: CASSSNRDPVDTEAFF. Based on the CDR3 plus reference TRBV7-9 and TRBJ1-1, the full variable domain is DTGVSQNPRHKITKRGQNVTFRCDPISEHNRLYWYRQTLGQGPEFLTYFQNEAQLEKSRLLSDRFSAERPKGSFSTLEIQRTEQGDSAMYLCASSSNRDPVDTEAFFGQGTRLTVV.

CDR3 nucleotide sequence: TGTGCCTCCCAGGACAGGGTATCGATTGAGCAGTTCTTC. Protein: CASQDRVSIEQFF. The chain combines TRBV19 with TRBJ2-1; 8 positions agree with TRBD1. The germline CDR1 and CDR2 sequences are LNHDA and SQIVND (reference sequence). The CDR3 spans 13 residues. Germline trimming cut 11 bases from V and 9 bases from J; bases unmatched to any gene: 12.